Below, one T cell receptor beta chain is given with its context. There is no known antigen for this receptor. The record has no base qualities; no much larger clone is one base away. This sample was included in a study of OX40 agonist ivuxolimab in advanced cancers. A note on the overall study: Ivuxolimab, which targeted the costimulatory receptor OX40 (CD134), was an agonistic, fully human IgG2 monoclonal antibody. Partial responses occurred in three dose-escalation patients: two with cutaneous melanoma and one with hepatocellular carcinoma. Peripheral TCRbeta sequencing was intended to test whether TCR sequence diversity was altered and clonal T-cell expansion was caused by ivuxolimab. The monotherapy dose-escalation portion (N ≈ 57 patients) of the phase I ivuxolimab trial is reported in the paper. Of the roughly 51 patients in dose escalation, 19 had hepatocellular carcinoma, about 15 had melanoma, 9 had renal cell carcinoma and 9 had head and neck cancer. Prior anti-PD-1, anti-PD-L1 or anti-CTLA-4 therapy was permitted, and checkpoint inhibitors had been received by 40% to 50% of dose-escalation patients. In the dose-escalation cohort, approximately 83% of patients were male, and the mean age was roughly 56 years with a range of roughly 20 to 79. Intravenous ivuxolimab was administered to patients every 2 weeks at six dose levels: 0.01, 0.1, 0.3, 1.5, 3 and 10 mg/kg.

For sequencing of the TCRbeta CDR3 region, genomic DNA was extracted from the sorted cells. The immunoSEQ Assay was used for sequencing of TCRbeta CDR3 regions. Not all clones reach the TCRdb copy of this immuneACCESS table, which keeps in-frame sequences only. Checked studies attribute under half of the gap to unresolved V genes and leave the rest unexplained. The sample yields 50,000 to 65,000 clones; approximately 90% were counted once. The biggest ten clones account for 0.67% of the sample. The trial excluded patients who had a history of autoimmune disease or were on systemic immunosuppression. Peripheral blood for TCR sequencing was collected from all dose cohorts at baseline, on cycle 4 day 1, and on cycle 7 day 1. Samples came from an open-label, multicenter, first-in-human phase I dose-escalation trial of ivuxolimab. Adults with locally advanced or metastatic melanoma, renal cell, hepatocellular, or head and neck squamous cell carcinoma were enrolled in the trial. CD4+ and CD8+ T cells were sorted separately from peripheral blood before TCR sequencing.

Points the paper makes about the study in general: The antigen specificity of the peripheral T cells that underwent clonal expansion was not determined. Clonal expansion of both CD4+ and CD8+ blood T cells was observed from baseline to week 6 at doses 0.1 to 3.0 mg/kg. On average, CD8+ T cells showed more expanded clones than CD4+ T cells after ivuxolimab. Low levels of normalized T-cell clonal expansion were also seen in some patients who did not respond. In the 0.1-3.0 mg/kg groups, partial responders had among the lowest normalized peripheral clonal expansion, particularly in CD8+ T cells.

Sample: CD4+ or CD8+ T cells sorted from blood, taken in a trial of the OX40 agonist ivuxolimab. This TCR was recovered from an adult with an advanced solid tumor such as melanoma, head and neck, liver or kidney cancer.

CDR3 protein: CASTMREGTFSTDTQYF. At the DNA level, the sequence is TGTGCCAGCACCATGCGGGAGGGCACCTTTAGCACAGATACGCAGTATTTT. The chain is made from TRBV11-2 and TRBJ2-3, and 9 junction bases match TRBD2. The germline V gene supplies CDR1 SGHAT and CDR2 FQNNGV. Spanning cysteine to phenylalanine, the CDR3 consists of 17 amino acids. The entry retains the CDR3 DNA only, 51 bases that are in frame from base 1. Germline trimming amounts to 7 bases on V and 0 bases on J, with 11 as the count of junction bases outside the gene matches.